Each of the 26 T cell receptor beta chains below was sequenced from the same sample in a study of T-cell memory formation after mild COVID-19. One entry per CDR3 protein, called by TCRdb with MiXCR from the 5' RACE reads. The sample carries a few hundred thousand distinct CDR3 sequences, nearly 25% recorded once. Sequencing used PBMCs or a T cell subset sorted from them (not recorded which). All receptors derive from an adult woman who had mild COVID-19 (a few samples of this study predate the infection). Cell type and time point are not known.

The chain recombines TRBV6-2 or TRBV6-3 with TRBJ2-1, with D perhaps TRBD2 (6 bases). The V gene lost 2 bases and the J gene lost 5 bases, with 19 bases spanning the gap. The CDR3 is made up of 17 amino acids. Germline V lookup: CDR1 MNHEY, CDR2 SVGEGT. CDR3 residues: CASSYGSTGVRHNEQFF. For the CDR3, the DNA is TGTGCCAGCAGTTACGGTTCCACGGGGGTCAGGCACAATGAGCAGTTCTTC.

The chain carries TRBV6-2 or TRBV6-3 and TRBJ2-3, with a tentative D call TRBD2 (6 bases). Germline lookup yields CDR1 MNHEY and CDR2 SVGEGT. Trimming took 2 bases from V and 0 from J, leaving 12 bases between them. CDR3 length equals 16 residues. CDR3 loop: CASSYDRSGSTDTQYF. CDR3 nucleotide sequence: TGTGCCAGCAGTTACGACCGTAGCGGTAGCACAGATACGCAGTATTTT.

The chain has TRBV6-5 and TRBJ2-3; 7 bases align to TRBD2. V was clipped by 6 bases and J by 2 bases; unmatched bases: 5. Germline V gene lookup returns CDR1 MNHEY and CDR2 SVGAGI. The CDR3 extends over 14 amino acids. CDR3 DNA: TGTGCCAGCAGAGGAGCGGGGAACACAGATACGCAGTATTTT. This translates into CASRGAGNTDTQYF.

This clonotype appeared a few times. The chain couples TRBV3-1 to TRBJ1-2; D is uncertain. V lost 0 bases, J lost 6 bases, and 11 bases lay in between. In germline, CDR1 is LGHDT, CDR2 YNNKEL (reference sequence). The CDR3 spans 14 residues. The CDR3 nucleotides read TGTGCCAGCAGCCAAGAGCCAGGAGTGGATGGCTACACCTTC. It codes for CASSQEPGVDGYTF.

The chain has TRBV20-1 and TRBJ2-3; possibly TRBD1 for D (6 bases). Trimming left V 6 bases short and J 1 base short, with 14 bases between. This CDR3 comprises 14 residues. Germline CDR1 and CDR2: DFQATT and SNEGSKA (reference sequence). The CDR3 DNA follows: TGCAGTGCCCTCCGGGACACAGGCACAGATACGCAGTATTTT. This encodes CSALRDTGTDTQYF.

V is TRBV7-9 and J is TRBJ2-7, with TRBD2 identical over 14 bases. The germline V gene has CDR1 SEHNR and CDR2 FQNEAQ (reference sequence). CDR3 length: 15 residues. With 6 bases clipped from V and 2 bases from J, the junction kept 3 bases outside the gene matches. CDR3 protein: CASRSTSGRAYEQYF. The DNA of the CDR3 is TGTGCCAGCAGATCGACTAGCGGGAGGGCCTACGAGCAGTACTTC.

This clonotype was counted ten times or more. V usage is TRBV18 and J usage is TRBJ2-1; 15 bases match TRBD2. The V and J ends lost 2 bases and 7 bases, in that order; junction bases with no gene match: 6. The CDR3 is made up of 17 amino acids. Germline-derived CDR1 and CDR2 are KGHSH and LQKENI. Here the CDR3 reads CASSPRTSGGAMNEQFF. The DNA of the CDR3 is TGTGCCAGCTCACCAAGGACTAGCGGGGGGGCCATGAATGAGCAGTTCTTC.

The chain employs TRBV5-1 and TRBJ2-7, with D unresolved. In germline, CDR1 is SGHRS, CDR2 YFSETQ. The CDR3 loop spans 14 amino acids. V dropped 4 bases and J dropped 0 bases, with 11 bases sitting between them. The CDR3 DNA is TGCGCCAGCAGCACCCTTGCGTCCTCCTACGAGCAGTACTTC. This sequence encodes CASSTLASSYEQYF.

V is TRBV5-1 and J is TRBJ2-5; either TRBD1 or TRBD2 may supply D (5 bases each). CDR1 is SGHRS, CDR2 YFSETQ, per germline. This CDR3 has 13 residues. V was trimmed by 3 bases and J by 1 base, leaving 7 bases between them. The CDR3 loop is CASSWGSQETQYF. In DNA form, the CDR3 reads TGCGCCAGCAGCTGGGGGTCCCAAGAGACCCAGTACTTC.

This clonotype was observed a few times. The chain has TRBV12-3 or TRBV12-4 and TRBJ2-2; maybe TRBD1 (6 bases). Deletions cut 4 bases from V and 6 bases from J, with 12 bases between. The CDR3 runs 14 residues. The chain's CDR3 is CASSSDRKPGELFF. The CDR3 DNA reads as TGTGCCAGCAGTTCGGACAGAAAGCCCGGGGAGCTGTTTTTT.

This chain joins TRBV5-1 and TRBJ1-1; no clear D. Germline V gene lookup returns CDR1 SGHRS and CDR2 YFSETQ. V was pared by 0 bases and J by 4 bases, with 10 bases between. The CDR3 extends over 14 amino acids. The DNA for the CDR3 is TGCGCCAGCAGCTTGGTGTCAGAGGGCACTGAAGCTTTCTTT. Its translation: CASSLVSEGTEAFF.

This clonotype was counted between two and nine times. This rearrangement joins TRBV7-2 to TRBJ2-1; TRBD1 might be the D (7 bases). The CDR3 covers 15 residues. Trimming shortened V by 8 bases and J by 7 bases, and 21 bases separated the two germline ends. CDR1 is SGHTA and CDR2 is FQGNSA in the germline V gene. The CDR3 bases are TGTGCCAGCCTAGTAGTCCGTCCAGGGGGGAATGAGCAGTTCTTC. Amino acids: CASLVVRPGGNEQFF.

This clonotype was found a few times. The chain is built from TRBV7-9 and TRBJ2-1; 13 bases fit TRBD2. Germline V gene lookup returns CDR1 SEHNR and CDR2 FQNEAQ (reference sequence). Trimming cost V 3 bases and J 11 bases; bases outside gene matches: 4. The CDR3 loop spans 14 amino acids. The CDR3 coding sequence is TGTGCCAGCAGCTTGACGACTAGCGGGGGGAAGCAGTTCTTC. Amino acid sequence: CASSLTTSGGKQFF.

This clonotype has just one count. V gene TRBV10-3 combines with J gene TRBJ2-7; TRBD1 matches 10 bases. Trimming took 2 bases from V and 6 from J; bases not matched to a gene: 7. The CDR3 consists of 15 residues. CDR1 is ENHRY and CDR2 is SYGVKD in the germline V gene. CDR3 amino acids: CAISEPGTGESEQYF. In nucleotides, the CDR3 is TGTGCCATCAGTGAGCCGGGGACAGGGGAGAGCGAGCAGTACTTC.

The chain joins TRBV20-1 to TRBJ1-3; tentatively, D is TRBD1 (5 bases). V lost 5 bases to trimming and J lost 4 bases, with 12 bases between them. Germline V lookup: CDR1 DFQATT, CDR2 SNEGSKA (reference sequence). CDR3 length: 13 amino acids. The CDR3 sequence is CSAPRALGNTIYF. The CDR3 DNA is TGCAGTGCTCCCAGGGCACTGGGAAACACCATATATTTT.

CDR3: CASSVSGTRDTQYF. Written as DNA, the CDR3 is TGCGCCAGCAGCGTTAGCGGGACAAGAGATACGCAGTATTTT. The chain combines TRBV5-1 with TRBJ2-3, with 8 positions matching TRBD2. The V and J ends lost 4 bases and 5 bases, in that order; junction bases with no gene match: 6. The CDR3 loop spans 14 amino acids. Germline V CDR1 and CDR2: SGHRS, YFSETQ.

This clonotype was seen a handful of times. V is TRBV18 and J is TRBJ1-1, with D possibly TRBD1 on 6 matching bases. V lost 3 bases to trimming and J lost 7 bases, with 12 bases between them. This CDR3 has 13 amino acids. Germline values: CDR1 KGHSH, CDR2 LQKENI. This chain's CDR3 is CASSPGATLEAFF. The CDR3 region has the DNA TGTGCCAGCTCACCGGGGGCGACGCTTGAAGCTTTCTTT.

V gene TRBV29-1 combines with J gene TRBJ1-2; a weak D match, TRBD1 (6 bases). Trimming took off 7 bases at V and 3 bases at J, with 21 bases between the two ends. This CDR3 is 15 amino acids long. CDR1 is SQVTM and CDR2 is ANQGSEA in the germline V gene. CDR3 in amino acids: CSAETRDTFDYGYTF. The CDR3 nucleotides read TGCAGCGCGGAGACCCGGGACACCTTTGACTATGGCTACACCTTC.

The chain has TRBV11-2 and TRBJ2-1, with 9 bases identical to TRBD2. The CDR3 extends over 15 amino acids. With V trimmed by 5 bases and J by 5 bases, 7 bases remained unmatched. The V gene's germline CDR1 is SGHAT and CDR2 FQNNGV. The CDR3 reads CASSVLAGTHNEQFF. The CDR3 DNA sequence: TGTGCCAGCAGCGTGCTAGCGGGGACTCACAATGAGCAGTTCTTC. Full variable domain (outside the CDR3, taken from reference TRBV11-2 and TRBJ2-1): EAGVAQSPRYKIIEKRQSVAFWCNPISGHATLYWYQQILGQGPKLLIQFQNNGVVDDSQLPKDRFSAERLKGVDSTLKIQPAKLEDSAVYLCASSVLAGTHNEQFFGPGTRLTVL.

This clonotype has more than one count but fewer than ten. The rearrangement joins TRBV10-3 to TRBJ1-2, with D possibly being TRBD1 (5 bases). Deletions cut 4 bases from V and 6 bases from J, with 12 bases between. CDR3 length: 13 residues. CDR1 is ENHRY and CDR2 is SYGVKD in the germline V gene. The chain's CDR3 is CAISGQGIHGYTF. The CDR3 bases are TGTGCCATCAGTGGGCAGGGCATCCATGGCTACACCTTC.

This clonotype was found a few times. This chain connects TRBV29-1 to TRBJ2-1; TRBD2 might be the D (5 bases). CDR3 length: 14 amino acids. Per the germline V gene, CDR1 is SQVTM and CDR2 is ANQGSEA. V lost 6 bases to trimming and J lost 7 bases, with 19 bases between them. Written as DNA, the CDR3 is TGCAGCGTCCTCCTAGCATTGGTTGGTAATGAGCAGTTCTTC. This gives the protein CSVLLALVGNEQFF.

This sequence joins TRBV11-2 and TRBJ2-2; 8 bases map to TRBD2. CDR3 length equals 16 residues. V shed 2 bases, J shed 4 bases, and the junction held 6 bases outside the gene matches. Germline CDR1 SGHAT, CDR2 FQNNGV. CDR3 DNA: TGTGCCAGCAGCTTATTGCGGGGGGCCCTCACCGGGGAGCTGTTTTTT. Translating gives CASSLLRGALTGELFF. The full variable domain, in which reference TRBV11-2 and TRBJ2-2 provide the parts outside the CDR3, is EAGVAQSPRYKIIEKRQSVAFWCNPISGHATLYWYQQILGQGPKLLIQFQNNGVVDDSQLPKDRFSAERLKGVDSTLKIQPAKLEDSAVYLCASSLLRGALTGELFFGEGSRLTVL.

The V gene is TRBV24-1, the J gene TRBJ2-1, with a tentative D call TRBD2 (5 bases). Germline values: CDR1 KGHDR, CDR2 SFDVKD. CDR3 length equals 14 residues. Trimming cost V 5 bases and J 5 bases, with 12 bases left between them. The CDR3 nucleotides read TGTGCCACCAGTGTAACGGGGAGCCACAATGAGCAGTTCTTC. This translates into CATSVTGSHNEQFF.

This clonotype occurred a few times. This chain connects TRBV20-1 to TRBJ2-5; 8 bases match TRBD2. The V and J ends lost 6 bases and 6 bases, in that order; junction bases with no gene match: 9. CDR3 length: 13 residues. In germline, CDR1 is DFQATT, CDR2 SNEGSKA (reference sequence). CDR3 amino acids: CSATSGSQQTQYF. The CDR3 DNA reads TGCAGTGCCACGAGCGGGAGTCAACAGACCCAGTACTTC.

This clonotype came up a few times. The chain couples TRBV19 to TRBJ1-1; D is ambiguous. V was shortened by 5 bases and J by 0 bases, with 13 bases between the two germline ends. The CDR3 is 15 amino acids. In germline, CDR1 is LNHDA, CDR2 SQIVND (reference sequence). The CDR3 DNA follows: TGTGCCAGTAGTCTCCGACCGCAGATGAACACTGAAGCTTTCTTT. This gives the protein CASSLRPQMNTEAFF. Based on the CDR3 plus reference TRBV19 and TRBJ1-1, the full variable domain is DGGITQSPKYLFRKEGQNVTLSCEQNLNHDAMYWYRQDPGQGLRLIYYSQIVNDFQKGDIAEGYSVSREKKESFPLTVTSAQKNPTAFYLCASSLRPQMNTEAFFGQGTRLTVV.

The rearrangement uses TRBV5-1 and TRBJ1-1; maybe TRBD1 (6 bases). Trimming pared 8 bases from V and 6 bases from J, leaving 14 bases between. Germline CDR1 and CDR2: SGHRS and YFSETQ. The CDR3 has 12 residues. The CDR3 spells CARVIRGPEAFF. The DNA for the CDR3 is TGCGCCAGGGTCATCAGGGGTCCTGAAGCTTTCTTT.